This paragraph covers one T cell receptor beta chain sequence. This specimen belongs to a study of blood T cell repertoires in COVID-19. Across the study: The study drew acute and convalescent COVID-19 samples from the United States, Italy and Spain.

Trimming shortened V by 2 bases and J by 4 bases, and 6 bases separated the two germline ends. The CDR3 sequence is 12 residues long. Germline V gene sequence: CDR1 GTSNPN, CDR2 SVGIG (reference sequence). Authors' processing steps: Reference gene primer amplification in the assay estimated nucleated cell counts. The method was immunoSEQ multiplex PCR; TCRdb's version includes in-frame clones alone and lacks a portion of them. D and trimming come from the DNA, and the V and J calls and clone size come from that table. The data hold a few hundred thousand clones, with 87% observed a single time. J is TRBJ2-1 and V is TRBV30; tentative D call: TRBD1 (5 bases). Material for sequencing was peripheral blood. The sequence was collected from a woman aged 50 to 60 who had recovered from COVID-19. The CDR3 sequence: CAWSKGYNEQFF. CDR3 bases: TGTGCCTGGAGTAAGGGGTACAATGAGCAGTTCTTC.